The next 30 T cell receptor beta chains were all read from a single sample in a study of blood T cell repertoires in COVID-19 (dated by TCRdb to 2018 to 2020). To prepare the library, the immunoSEQ multiplex PCR assay was applied. TCRdb took over this immuneACCESS table, retaining in-frame rearrangements with V and J assigned. Such tables are incomplete; in checked studies, under half of the missing clones stem from an unresolved V gene, and the remainder is unexplained. Counted in this sample were about 23,000 clones; roughly 83% of them appeared once. The top ten clones comprise 48% of the sample. Specimen: peripheral blood. The source is a man aged 70-80 years with acute or convalescent COVID-19.

The rearrangement uses TRBV5-1 and TRBJ2-1, with TRBD1 as a possible D gene (6 bases). Germline values: CDR1 SGHRS, CDR2 YFSETQ. The CDR3 has 16 residues. Trimming removed 4 bases from V and 5 bases from J, with 19 bases in between. The CDR3 sequence is CASSQGDTNRNNEQFF. CDR3 nucleotide sequence: TGCGCCAGCAGCCAAGGGGACACTAATCGGAACAATGAGCAGTTCTTC.

The V gene is TRBV7-9, the J gene TRBJ1-2; D possibly corresponds to TRBD1 (6 bases). Germline CDR1 is SEHNR and CDR2 is FQNEAQ (reference sequence). With 4 bases removed from V and 2 bases from J, the gap between germline ends came to 14 bases. The CDR3 contains 15 residues. The DNA for the CDR3 is TGTGCCAGCAGCTCTCACACAGGGACCAACTATGGCTACACCTTC. Translated: CASSSHTGTNYGYTF.

V usage is TRBV10-3 and J usage is TRBJ2-7; 9 bases are shared with TRBD2. The germline gives CDR1 ENHRY, CDR2 SYGVKD. V shed 6 bases, J shed 1 base, and the junction held 4 bases outside the gene matches. This CDR3 is 14 amino acids long. The DNA of the CDR3 is TGTGCCATCAGGAGACTAGCGGATTCCTACGAGCAGTACTTC. This codes for CAIRRLADSYEQYF.

This clone was picked up one time. The chain carries TRBV7-8 and TRBJ2-2; D is possibly TRBD1 (5 bases). The V gene's germline CDR1 is SGHVS and CDR2 FQNEAQ. The length of the CDR3 is 15 residues. The V end was cut by 2 bases, the J end by 4 bases, with 11 bases between. CDR3 nucleotides: TGTGCCAGCAGCTTAATGGGGCTGAGCACCGGGGAGCTGTTTTTT. Encoded protein: CASSLMGLSTGELFF.

The V and J genes are TRBV15 and TRBJ2-7, with 14 bases that match TRBD2. Germline V gene lookup returns CDR1 LNHNV and CDR2 YYDKDF (reference sequence). This CDR3 has 16 amino acids. V gave up 0 bases and J gave up 7 bases; unmatched junction bases: 5. The CDR3 DNA reads TGTGCCACCAGCAGAGATCGTGGACTAGCGGGAGGAGAGCAGTACTTC. It is translated as CATSRDRGLAGGEQYF.

This clone was counted a few times. The chain joins TRBV5-1 to TRBJ1-5, with a weak D call TRBD1 (6 bases). V lost 0 bases and J lost 2, with 9 bases in between. This CDR3 spans 15 amino acids. Germline loops: CDR1 SGHRS, CDR2 YFSETQ. CDR3 nucleotide sequence: TGCGCCAGCAGCTTGGAGGGGGTCGGCAATCAGCCCCAGCATTTT. Translating it yields CASSLEGVGNQPQHF.

The genes are TRBV7-9 and TRBJ2-7, with 7 bases identical to TRBD1. Germline CDR1 SEHNR, CDR2 FQNEAQ (reference sequence). This CDR3 is built from 15 residues. V lost 5 bases to trimming and J lost 5 bases; unmatched junction nucleotides: 12. CDR3 coding DNA: TGTGCCAGCAGCCCAGGGGGAATAGTCCTAAACGAGCAGTACTTC. Protein product: CASSPGGIVLNEQYF.

This sequence joins TRBV7-2 and TRBJ2-5; D possibly corresponds to TRBD1 (5 bases). Trimming cost V 4 bases and J 4 bases, with 22 bases left between them. The CDR3 spans 17 residues. The germline CDR1 and CDR2 sequences are SGHTA and FQGNSA. The CDR3: CASSSLGALDLGETQYF. The CDR3 DNA follows: TGTGCCAGCAGCTCATTAGGGGCCCTAGACTTAGGAGAGACCCAGTACTTC.

The chain couples TRBV7-2 to TRBJ1-6; 7 nucleotides line up with TRBD1. Germline CDR1 SGHTA, CDR2 FQGNSA. The length of the CDR3 is 17 residues. V lost 3 bases, J lost 9 bases, and 14 bases stayed unmatched. Here the CDR3 reads CASSLGSFTGVGSPLHF. CDR3 sequence (DNA): TGTGCCAGCAGCTTGGGGTCCTTCACAGGGGTTGGTTCACCCCTCCACTTT.

This rearrangement joins TRBV6-2 or TRBV6-3 to TRBJ2-3; possibly TRBD2 for D (6 bases). V lost 5 bases and J 2 bases, leaving 20 bases between the germline ends. CDR3 length: 17 amino acids. Germline V gives CDR1 MNHEY, CDR2 SVGEGT. The CDR3 protein is CASSTSIADSLTDTQYF. The CDR3 DNA is TGTGCCAGCAGTACCTCGATAGCGGATTCTCTCACAGATACGCAGTATTTT.

V gene TRBV5-4 combines with J gene TRBJ2-6; 11 positions agree with TRBD1. CDR1 SGHNT and CDR2 YYREEE come from the germline V gene (reference sequence). This CDR3 contains 18 residues. Unmatched junction bases numbered 6, after V lost 0 bases and J lost 4 bases. The CDR3 DNA reads TGTGCCAGCAGCTTGGGAGGACAGGGGGCGCTGGGGGCCAACGTCCTGACTTTC. Its translation: CASSLGGQGALGANVLTF.

The rearrangement links TRBV30 to TRBJ2-1; 7 bases are a match to TRBD2. CDR1 is GTSNPN and CDR2 is SVGIG in the germline V gene (reference sequence). Trimming took 5 bases from V and 1 from J; bases not matched to a gene: 5. The CDR3 is 14 residues long. Here the CDR3 reads CAWVASGSYNEQFF. CDR3 sequence (DNA): TGTGCCTGGGTTGCTAGCGGATCCTACAATGAGCAGTTCTTC.

This clone was observed a few times. The chain joins TRBV5-1 to TRBJ1-1; D uncertain. The length of the CDR3 is 16 residues. With 0 bases removed from V and 1 base from J, the gap between germline ends came to 13 bases. In germline, CDR1 is SGHRS, CDR2 YFSETQ. The CDR3 region has the DNA TGCGCCAGCAGCTTGGCCCTAACTGCCGGGAACACTGAAGCTTTCTTT. Its protein is CASSLALTAGNTEAFF.

The rearrangement uses TRBV11-1 and TRBJ1-2; 7 positions agree with TRBD1. From germline, CDR1 is SGHAT and CDR2 FQDESV (reference sequence). V shed 5 bases and J 8 bases; nucleotides not matched to a gene: 17. The CDR3 loop spans 16 amino acids. The CDR3 loop reads CASSQGTAPLSKGYTF. In DNA, the CDR3 is TGTGCCAGCAGCCAAGGGACAGCACCTCTATCTAAAGGCTACACCTTC. The full variable domain, rest sourced from reference TRBV11-1 and TRBJ1-2, is EAEVAQSPRYKITEKSQAVAFWCDPISGHATLYWYRQILGQGPELLVQFQDESVVDDSQLPKDRFSAERLKGVDSTLKIQPAELGDSAMYLCASSQGTAPLSKGYTFGSGTRLTVV.

V is TRBV5-8 and J is TRBJ1-5, with D tentatively TRBD1 (5 bases). The length of the CDR3 is 15 residues. Germline-derived CDR1 and CDR2 are SGHTS and YDEGEE. Trimming removed 0 bases at V and 5 bases at J, with 12 bases between. CDR3 in amino acids: CASSLERGFDQPQHF. For the CDR3, the DNA is TGTGCCAGCAGCTTGGAAAGGGGTTTCGATCAGCCCCAGCATTTT.

The chain has TRBV30 and TRBJ2-7, with no clear D. Germline V CDR1 and CDR2: GTSNPN, SVGIG (reference sequence). V shed 1 base and J shed 3 bases, with 4 bases lying between them. The CDR3 extends over 11 amino acids. As DNA, the CDR3 is TGTGCCTGGAGTGGCGGCTACGAGCAGTACTTC. This gives the protein CAWSGGYEQYF. Drawing the rest from reference TRBV30 and TRBJ2-7, the complete variable domain is SQTIHQWPATLVQPVGSPLSLECTVEGTSNPNLYWYRQAAGRGLQLLFYSVGIGQISSEVPQNLSASRPQDRQFILSSKKLLLSDSGFYLCAWSGGYEQYFGPGTRLTVT.

In DNA form, the CDR3 reads TGTGCCAGCAGTTACTCCCAGGGCCATGGCTACACCTTC. Residues: CASSYSQGHGYTF. This chain links TRBV6-5 with TRBJ1-2; tentative D call: TRBD1 (5 bases). CDR3 size: 13 residues. Germline CDR1 reads MNHEY; CDR2 reads SVGAGI. Trimming shortened V by 0 bases and J by 6 bases, and 8 bases separated the two germline ends.

The chain is built from TRBV5-8 and TRBJ1-6; D not resolved. Germline V gene lookup returns CDR1 SGHTS and CDR2 YDEGEE. The CDR3 loop spans 16 amino acids. V lost 0 bases, J lost 7 bases, and 14 bases lay in between. CDR3 DNA sequence: TGTGCCAGCAGCTTGGATTCCGGGAATAGGAATTCACCCCTCCACTTT. Translation: CASSLDSGNRNSPLHF.

V and J are TRBV4-3 and TRBJ1-2, with D possibly being TRBD1 (5 bases). The V gene lost 0 bases and the J gene lost 7 bases, with 21 bases spanning the gap. The CDR3 covers 17 residues. Germline V gene data show CDR1 as LGHNA and CDR2 as YSLEER. CDR3 sequence reads: CASSQDINRGMSGGYTF. CDR3 in DNA: TGCGCCAGCAGCCAAGATATAAATCGGGGGATGTCAGGTGGCTACACCTTC.

This CDR3 reads CASSLVVAGLDTQYF. CDR3 bases: TGTGCCAGCAGCTTGGTTGTAGCGGGATTGGATACGCAGTATTTT. The rearrangement links TRBV5-4 to TRBJ2-3; the match to TRBD2 covers 8 bases. Trimming at V came to 0 bases and at J to 6 bases, leaving 6 bases not matched to a gene. The CDR3 consists of 15 residues. Germline V gene lookup returns CDR1 SGHNT and CDR2 YYREEE (reference sequence).

This chain uses TRBV15 with TRBJ1-5; maybe TRBD1 (5 bases). Germline V gene lookup returns CDR1 LNHNV and CDR2 YYDKDF (reference sequence). V was shortened by 1 base and J by 6 bases, with 10 bases between the two germline ends. The CDR3 loop spans 14 amino acids. This CDR3 is CATSRAGGPQPQHF. The CDR3, as DNA: TGTGCCACCAGCAGAGCGGGGGGACCTCAGCCCCAGCATTTT.

V and J are TRBV19 and TRBJ2-5, with D possibly being TRBD2 (6 bases). The CDR3 contains 14 residues. V lost 4 bases, J lost 4 bases, and 13 bases lay in between. The germline V gene encodes CDR1 LNHDA and CDR2 SQIVND (reference sequence). CDR3 nucleotide sequence: TGTGCCAGTAGTAGGCGGGACGGCCTAGAGACCCAGTACTTC. This sequence encodes CASSRRDGLETQYF.

The chain recombines TRBV6-5 with TRBJ1-1, with 7 bases lining up with TRBD1. The germline CDR1 and CDR2 sequences are MNHEY and SVGAGI. Germline trimming cut 6 bases from V and 7 bases from J; bases unmatched to any gene: 8. This CDR3 is built from 13 residues. The CDR3 DNA reads TGTGCCAGCAGCGCTGACCGGGACAGTGAAGCTTTCTTT. Residues: CASSADRDSEAFF.

This sequence joins TRBV28 and TRBJ2-7; perhaps TRBD1 as D (5 bases). This CDR3 comprises 13 residues. Trimming cost V 7 bases and J 0 bases, with 10 bases left between them. From germline, CDR1 is MDHEN and CDR2 SYDVKM. CDR3: CASKETVSYEQYF. The CDR3, as DNA: TGTGCCAGCAAGGAGACAGTCTCCTACGAGCAGTACTTC.

This chain joins TRBV3-1 (or the pseudogene TRBV3-2) and TRBJ1-3, with D perhaps TRBD1 (5 bases). Trimming removed 3 bases from V and 2 bases from J, with 8 bases in between. The CDR3 length is 14 residues. Germline V lookup: CDR1 LGHDT, CDR2 YNNKEL (reference sequence). CDR3 coding DNA: TGTGCCAGCAGCCAGGACAACGCTGGAAACACCATATATTTT. Amino acid sequence: CASSQDNAGNTIYF.

The chain employs TRBV6-5 and TRBJ2-1; 9 bases align to TRBD1. In germline, CDR1 is MNHEY, CDR2 SVGAGI. Unmatched junction bases numbered 8, after V lost 10 bases and J lost 4 bases. The CDR3 sequence is 14 residues long. CDR3 DNA sequence: TGTGCCATCTCCCCAGGACAGGGGTACAATGAGCAGTTCTTC. Its translation: CAISPGQGYNEQFF.

The DNA of the CDR3 is TGTGCCAGCAGTTACTCAGCGGGACTGGTCGACAATGAGCAGTTCTTC. Translation: CASSYSAGLVDNEQFF. The genes are TRBV6-6 and TRBJ2-1, with 7 bases lining up with TRBD2. This CDR3 contains 16 residues. Germline CDR1 and CDR2: MNHNY and SVGAGI (reference sequence). The V gene end was trimmed by 0 bases and the J gene end by 5 bases; junction bases not matched to a gene: 7.

This chain joins TRBV12-3 or TRBV12-4 and TRBJ2-3; D is uncertain. V was cut by 5 bases and J by 2 bases, with 5 bases left in between. The CDR3 loop spans 12 amino acids. CDR3 region: CASSPYTDTQYF. The CDR3 DNA reads TGTGCCAGCAGTCCCTACACAGATACGCAGTATTTT.

V and J are TRBV6-1 and TRBJ1-2; TRBD1 might be the D (5 bases). Germline values: CDR1 MNHNS, CDR2 SASEGT. CDR3 length: 14 residues. V was clipped by 2 bases and J by 13 bases, with 20 bases between them. CDR3: CASSEPQGRERGTF. DNA for the CDR3: TGTGCCAGCAGTGAACCCCAGGGACGGGAGAGGGGCACCTTC.

This CDR3 reads CASSFARVGYTF. The CDR3, as DNA: TGTGCCAGCAGCTTCGCACGGGTGGGCTACACCTTC. V usage is TRBV7-2 and J usage is TRBJ1-2; no clear D gene. CDR1 is SGHTA, CDR2 FQGNSA, per germline. The CDR3 length is 12 residues. V was pared by 3 bases and J by 8 bases, with 10 bases between.